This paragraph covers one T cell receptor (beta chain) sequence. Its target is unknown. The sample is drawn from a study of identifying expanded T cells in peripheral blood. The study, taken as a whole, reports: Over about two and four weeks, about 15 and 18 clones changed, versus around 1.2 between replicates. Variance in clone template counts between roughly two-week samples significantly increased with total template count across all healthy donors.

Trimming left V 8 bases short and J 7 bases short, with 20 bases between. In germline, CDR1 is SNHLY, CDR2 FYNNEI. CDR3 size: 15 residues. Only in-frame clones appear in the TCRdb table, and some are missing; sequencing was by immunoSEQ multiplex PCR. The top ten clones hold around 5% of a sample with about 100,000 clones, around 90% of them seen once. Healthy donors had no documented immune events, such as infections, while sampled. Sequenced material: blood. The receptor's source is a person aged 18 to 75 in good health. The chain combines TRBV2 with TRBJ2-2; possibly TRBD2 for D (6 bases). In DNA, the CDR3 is TGTGCCAGCCGACTCGAGGCTAGCGAGCTCGGGGAGCTGTTTTTT. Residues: CASRLEASELGELFF.